This TCR beta chain came from a study of blood T cells in healthy people across ages (dated by TCRdb to 2014 to 2015). Background for the entire study: In model experiments, template switching captured about one uniquely barcoded TCR beta cDNA molecule for every two T cells. Using deep sequencing normalized with unique cDNA molecular identifiers, the study measured how TCR beta repertoire diversity changes with age. The donors were split into four age groups: young (average around 15 years), middle-aged (over 35), aged (62) and long-lived (roughly 80). Using the same blood draw, the study looked at two additional independent replicas of 1 million unique cDNA reads for two donors, one aged 18 to 29 and the other aged 80 or older.

The donors were a few dozen Caucasian individuals from Russia, aged roughly 6 to 95 years, who were systemically healthy. About 9.1 milliliters of peripheral blood were collected from each donor into EDTA-treated Vacutainer tubes. Ficoll-Paque density-gradient centrifugation was used to isolate PBMCs, with at least 7 million obtained per sample. Total RNA was extracted from PBMCs with Trizol reagent, with at least 6 micrograms obtained per sample. For every donor, an aliquot of PBMCs went through flow cytometry to measure the percentages of naive CD45RAhigh/CD27high T cells. Library preparation was by 5' RACE. Sequencing took place on an Illumina HiSeq 2500. A second PCR of 7 to 11 cycles was performed with a sample-barcoded 5' primer and a J-beta primer mix. Each TCR beta cDNA molecule received a unique molecular identifier from a template-switch 5' adaptor carrying 12 random nucleotides. Each sample yielded at least 3 million CDR3-containing paired-end reads. The Mint cDNA synthesis kit, primed by a TRBC-specific oligonucleotide, was used to synthesize first-strand cDNA from all RNA. After uracil-DNA glycosylase treatment, a first 18-cycle PCR used universal primers M1SS and BC2_uni_R on all cDNA. Per the original workflow: Normalization of each sample was performed by random selection of 1 million high-quality reads, each carrying a distinct molecular identifier. Reads with shared molecular identifiers were discarded instead of being binned into consensus sequences. MiTCR, run with a Q25 quality threshold and the strictest error-elimination algorithm, handled CDR3 identification, clonotype clustering and error correction. A nonparametric unseen species model using Euler transformation provided a lower-bound estimate of total TCR beta diversity. Starting from the raw public reads, TCRdb applied fastp trimming at Q25, assembled clones with MiXCR and retained in-frame beta chains. Identical CDR3 proteins give one entry, which carries the most common genes and DNA. TCRdb, not the original authors, processed these V and J calls. This sample holds around 1,000,000 distinct CDR3 sequences; 20% to 25% were observed only once. About 0.8% of the sample goes to the ten largest clones.

As concerns this clonotype: It has no known antigen specificity. Per-nucleotide qualities are absent, and no much larger clonotype sits a single base away.

What the research found in general, with its limitations: The CMV infection status of donors was not known, potentially confounding age-related changes in expanded clonotypes. Total diversity estimates from one million sequenced T cells were considered lower bounds and underestimates. The percentage of naive T cells measured by flow cytometry correlated strongly with observed TCR beta diversity. Compared with the aged group, the long-lived group had more naive CD4+ T cells, fewer expanded clones and increased TCR diversity, suggesting age selection. As age increased, observed TCR beta diversity per million T cells dropped in a roughly linear way, and a significant reduction was already evident by age about 40. Conclusive comparison of naive and antigen-experienced compartments was prevented by the profiling of bulk unsorted PBMCs.

The V and J ends are trimmed by 8 bases and 1 base, leaving 2 bases between them. CDR1 and CDR2, per the germline V gene, are MDHEN and SYDVKM. The CDR3 sequence holds 10 residues, the cysteine and phenylalanine included. Of the read, only the CDR3 DNA is kept; its 30 bases are in frame from base 1. The sample also formed part of further work on T cells of mothers and their children. As that second paper reports: Donors were nine systemically healthy Caucasian individuals: three mothers and their six children. cDNA synthesis used all of the extracted RNA, with roughly 1.5 ug of RNA in each 15 ul reaction. In the second PCR, sample barcodes and 2-4 random nucleotides were introduced via the M1S primer. Over 8.5 million TCR beta CDR3 reads were obtained for each mother, and approximately 3.2 million reads were obtained for each child. Thymic selection shapes the output of TCR recombination in a similar way in related and unrelated pairs, and inherited differences have a minor effect. Normalized repertoire overlap was always found to be slightly, but never significantly, higher in related mother-child pairs than in unrelated mother-child pairs. No persistent microchimeric T cell clones were detected, at a sensitivity of about 100 clones per million clonotypes. To look for features that set related mother-child pairs apart from unrelated individuals, the researchers ran deep NGS to compare the TCR beta repertoires of mothers and children. The mean age was 40 +/- 4 years for the mothers and roughly 10 +/- 4 years for the children. After adapter ligation was performed with NEBNext reagents, the libraries were sequenced on an Illumina HiSeq 2000 with 100+100 nt paired-end reads. Mother and child libraries were prepared a month apart and sequenced in separate runs to prevent cross-contamination. Between roughly 500,000 and 2,300,000 distinct TCR beta clonotypes were identified per donor. Naive TCR beta clonotypes were estimated from low-frequency clonotypes matched to each donor's FACS-determined naive share, without sorting.

Recombination linked TRBV28 to TRBJ1-2; the D gene cannot be named for sure. Sequencing was done on a sample of blood. The receptor was isolated from a girl between 2 and 10 years old in good health. The CDR3 region: CASFNYGYTF. The nucleotide sequence is TGTGCCAGCTTTAACTATGGCTACACCTTC.